This TCR beta chain was profiled in a study of T cell repertoires in cytomegalovirus infection. Study context: An indication of both CMV infection and matching HLA type came from public TCR beta signatures.

Regarding the study as a whole: The ex vivo response showed dominance by HLA-C-restricted CMV-specific TCR beta clonotypes. Frequencies of public TCR beta families were cumulated, and this identified carriers of CMV plus the relevant HLA.

TCRdb fed the reads into MiXCR, producing one record per CDR3 protein. This table has around 270,000 distinct CDR3 sequences, less than 9.5% appearing once. About this clonotype itself: Its antigen is undetermined.

V dropped 0 bases and J dropped 2 bases, with 13 bases sitting between them. The CDR3 loop spans 16 amino acids. Germline CDR1 reads DFQATT; CDR2 reads SNEGSKA (reference sequence). Input material: PBMCs. V gene TRBV20-1 combines with J gene TRBJ2-2; D possibly corresponds to TRBD1 (7 bases). The TCR was taken from a human donor in good health (CMV status not recorded). Some clones in this sample may be carry-over from other donors' samples. The CDR3 reads CSARERRGRNTGELFF. CDR3 in DNA: TGCAGTGCTAGAGAAAGGAGGGGGCGAAACACCGGGGAGCTGTTTTTT.